This is a list of T cell receptor beta chains from one sample in a study of vaccination effects on CD4 cells after COVID-19. Antigens for these TCRs are unknown. Only in-frame clones appear in the TCRdb table, and some are missing; sequencing was by immunoSEQ multiplex PCR. The sample yields 35,000 to 55,000 clones, over 65% seen once. The sample was CD4+ T cells from PBMCs cultured without peptide, taken after COVID-19 vaccination. All receptors derive from a human donor who had a prior SARS-CoV-2 infection. The CDR3 runs from the conserved cysteine through the conserved F or W. Each record gives: D gene, CDR3 length, J gene, V gene, CDR3 protein, CDR3 DNA. D genes are given only for firm matches.

d_gene: .
len: 16
j_gene: TRBJ1-6
v_gene: TRBV7-9
CDR3aa: CASSLVTGRDNSPLHF
CDR3nt: TGTGCCAGCAGCTTAGTGACGGGACGGGATAATTCACCCCTCCACTTT

d_gene: TRBD1
len: 18
j_gene: TRBJ2-6
v_gene: TRBV14
CDR3aa: CASSYGQGPSSGANVLTF
CDR3nt: TGTGCCAGCAGCTACGGACAGGGGCCGAGCTCTGGGGCCAACGTCCTGACTTTC

d_gene: TRBD2
len: 13
j_gene: TRBJ2-1
v_gene: TRBV7-2
CDR3aa: CASTGTRVGEQFF
CDR3nt: TGTGCCAGCACCGGGACTAGGGTTGGAGAGCAGTTCTTC

d_gene: .
len: 14
j_gene: TRBJ2-3
v_gene: TRBV29-1
CDR3aa: CSVGAGDVTDTQYF
CDR3nt: TGCAGCGTTGGGGCAGGGGATGTCACAGATACGCAGTATTTT

d_gene: .
len: 14
j_gene: TRBJ2-5
v_gene: TRBV28
CDR3aa: CASSLLRGWGTQYF
CDR3nt: TGTGCCAGCAGTTTACTCAGGGGCTGGGGGACCCAGTACTTC

d_gene: .
len: 18
j_gene: TRBJ1-3
v_gene: TRBV5-6
CDR3aa: CASSLAVGDSDSGNTIYF
CDR3nt: TGTGCCAGCAGCTTAGCCGTGGGGGACTCAGACTCTGGAAACACCATATATTTT

d_gene: TRBD2
len: 15
j_gene: TRBJ2-1
v_gene: TRBV7-8
CDR3aa: CASSSGGNSYNEQFF
CDR3nt: TGTGCCAGCAGTAGCGGGGGTAACTCCTACAATGAGCAGTTCTTC

d_gene: .
len: 15
j_gene: TRBJ1-2
v_gene: TRBV4-2
CDR3aa: CASRSGVTETYGYTF
CDR3nt: TGTGCCAGCAGGAGCGGAGTCACAGAGACCTATGGCTACACCTTC

d_gene: .
len: 15
j_gene: TRBJ1-1
v_gene: TRBV7-8
CDR3aa: CASSLAPRGGTEAFF
CDR3nt: TGTGCCAGCAGCTTAGCGCCCAGGGGTGGCACTGAAGCTTTCTTT

d_gene: TRBD2
len: 15
j_gene: TRBJ2-7
v_gene: TRBV7-2
CDR3aa: CASSWLAGGGGEQYF
CDR3nt: TGTGCCAGCAGCTGGTTAGCGGGGGGTGGTGGTGAGCAGTACTTC

d_gene: .
len: 15
j_gene: TRBJ1-5
v_gene: TRBV3-1/TRBV3-2
CDR3aa: CASSQAGGDNQPQHF
CDR3nt: TGTGCCAGCAGCCAAGCGGGAGGGGACAATCAGCCCCAGCATTTT

d_gene: .
len: 11
j_gene: TRBJ1-2
v_gene: TRBV6-2/TRBV6-3
CDR3aa: CASSQGTGYTF
CDR3nt: TGTGCCAGCAGTCAAGGAACTGGCTACACCTTC

d_gene: .
len: 19
j_gene: TRBJ1-4
v_gene: TRBV2
CDR3aa: CASSEARGGVLRGNEKLFF
CDR3nt: TGTGCCAGCAGTGAGGCCCGGGGAGGGGTCCTAAGGGGTAATGAAAAACTGTTTTTT

d_gene: TRBD1
len: 18
j_gene: TRBJ2-2
v_gene: TRBV4-2
CDR3aa: CASSQDHRQGAYTGELFF
CDR3nt: TGTGCCAGCAGCCAAGATCATCGACAGGGGGCCTACACCGGGGAGCTGTTTTTT

d_gene: TRBD2
len: 21
j_gene: TRBJ2-2
v_gene: TRBV18
CDR3aa: CASSPRSVAITGLAISGELFF
CDR3nt: TGTGCCAGCTCACCACGATCAGTTGCGATTACGGGACTAGCAATCTCCGGGGAGCTGTTTTTT

d_gene: .
len: 12
j_gene: TRBJ2-7
v_gene: TRBV9
CDR3aa: CASSRVDYEQYF
CDR3nt: TGTGCCAGCAGCCGGGTGGACTACGAGCAGTACTTC

d_gene: .
len: 16
j_gene: TRBJ1-1
v_gene: TRBV5-1
CDR3aa: CASSPSPQGQSPEAFF
CDR3nt: TGCGCCAGCAGCCCCAGCCCACAGGGTCAGAGCCCTGAAGCTTTCTTT

d_gene: .
len: 15
j_gene: TRBJ1-1
v_gene: TRBV4-3
CDR3aa: CASSHTTSGRTEAFF
CDR3nt: TGCGCCAGCAGCCATACCACCTCAGGGAGGACTGAAGCTTTCTTT